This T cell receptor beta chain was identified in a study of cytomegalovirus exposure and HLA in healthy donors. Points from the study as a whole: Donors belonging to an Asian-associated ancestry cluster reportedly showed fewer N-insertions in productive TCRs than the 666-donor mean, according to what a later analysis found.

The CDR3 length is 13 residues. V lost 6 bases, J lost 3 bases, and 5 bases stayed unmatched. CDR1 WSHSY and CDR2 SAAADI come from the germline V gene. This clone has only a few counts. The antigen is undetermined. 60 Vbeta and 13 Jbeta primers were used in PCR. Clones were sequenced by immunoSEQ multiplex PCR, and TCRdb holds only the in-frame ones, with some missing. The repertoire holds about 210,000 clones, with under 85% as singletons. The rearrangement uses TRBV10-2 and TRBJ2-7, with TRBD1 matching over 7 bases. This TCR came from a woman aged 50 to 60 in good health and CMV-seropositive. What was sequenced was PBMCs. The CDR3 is CASSLQGNYEQYF. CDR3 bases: TGCGCCAGCAGCCTACAGGGGAACTACGAGCAGTACTTC.